The table lists the clone carrying this T cell receptor (beta chain) with a count of one. Its antigen remains unknown. Treatment indicated: some 19 received Ad26.COV2.S at low or high dose, single or two shots; roughly five received placebo; per-sample allocation not given. Day 63 following the first vaccine or placebo injection was when the samples were taken. CDR1 and CDR2 from the germline V gene are MNHEY and SMNVEV (reference sequence). CDR3 length: 15 residues. V gave up 0 bases and J gave up 0 bases, with 9 bases separating them. The data stem from a study of Ad26.COV2.S vaccination and SARS-CoV-2 variants. Background on the study: Into the muscle, Ad26.COV2.S was dosed once or twice, 56 days apart. Study results and caveats: Substantial post-vaccination breadth of spike-specific CD8+ and CD4+ T cell responses was reported. Vaccinees displayed broader spike-specific TCR repertoires than placebo recipients.

The assay was immunoSEQ multiplex PCR, and TCRdb's table has in-frame clones only and misses some. The top ten clones hold around 3.6% of a sample with around 450,000 clones, 88% of them seen once. This receptor was identified in a person aged 18-60 years who received the Ad26.COV2.S COVID-19 vaccine or a placebo. The chain has TRBV27 and TRBJ2-7; perhaps TRBD2 as D (6 bases). The sequencing used peripheral blood, collected in a trial of Ad26.COV2.S vaccine versus placebo. CDR3: CASSLSGGDSYEQYF. In DNA, the CDR3 is TGTGCCAGCAGTTTATCGGGCGGGGACTCCTACGAGCAGTACTTC.